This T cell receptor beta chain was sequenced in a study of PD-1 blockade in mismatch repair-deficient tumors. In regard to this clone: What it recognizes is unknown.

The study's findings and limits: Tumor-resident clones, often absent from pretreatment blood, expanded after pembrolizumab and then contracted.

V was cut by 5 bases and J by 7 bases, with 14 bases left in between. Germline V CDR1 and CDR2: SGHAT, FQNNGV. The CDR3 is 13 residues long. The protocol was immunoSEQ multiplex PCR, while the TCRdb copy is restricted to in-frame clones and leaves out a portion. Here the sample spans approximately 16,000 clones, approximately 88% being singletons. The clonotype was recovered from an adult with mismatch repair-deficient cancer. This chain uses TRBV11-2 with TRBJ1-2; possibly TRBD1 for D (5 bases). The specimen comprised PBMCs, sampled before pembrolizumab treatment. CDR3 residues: CASSTEVGVGYTF. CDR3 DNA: TGTGCCAGCAGCACCGAGGTAGGGGTTGGCTACACCTTC.